These 8 T cell receptor beta chains share one sample of origin, sequenced in a study of blood T cells in healthy people across ages. It was with a sample-barcoded 5' primer and a J-beta primer mix that a second PCR of roughly 7 to 11 cycles was run. Via MiXCR, TCRdb re-called the 5' RACE reads, giving one row per CDR3 protein. The sample lists fewer than 800,000 distinct CDR3 sequences; 25% were seen once. These data also featured in a second study, about T cells of mothers and their children.

Sequencing was done on a sample of blood. Receptors originate from a boy aged 10-17 years in good health.

This clonotype was counted ten times or more. The chain employs TRBV6-5 and TRBJ2-7; 10 positions agree with TRBD1. The CDR3 consists of 14 residues. From germline, CDR1 is MNHEY and CDR2 SVGAGI. V shed 2 bases, J shed 4 bases, and the junction held 2 bases outside the gene matches. The CDR3 DNA reads TGTGCCAGCAGTTACCTGGGACAGGGGTACGAGCAGTACTTC. It yields the protein CASSYLGQGYEQYF.

Only a few counts were recorded for this clonotype. The rearrangement links TRBV2 to TRBJ2-1; 11 nucleotides agree with TRBD2. J was trimmed by 3 bases and V by 6 bases; bases with no gene match: 4. The CDR3 spans 15 residues. From germline, CDR1 is SNHLY and CDR2 FYNNEI. CDR3 DNA: TGTGCCAGCAGACCGCTAGCGGGGGGCTACAATGAGCAGTTCTTC. Translating it yields CASRPLAGGYNEQFF.

The V gene is TRBV7-2, the J gene TRBJ1-2; D might be TRBD1 (5 bases). Looked up from germline, CDR1 is SGHTA and CDR2 is FQGNSA. V was pared by 6 bases and J by 5 bases, with 13 bases between. The CDR3 runs to 13 residues. The CDR3 spells CASRWGGTYGYTF. The CDR3 nucleotides are TGTGCCAGCAGGTGGGGGGGGACTTATGGCTACACCTTC.

This clonotype turned up a few times. An end of the junction differs from the germline gene, which may be a read error. This chain joins TRBV7-6 and TRBJ1-1, with D perhaps matching TRBD1 (6 bases). The CDR3 has 15 amino acids. CDR1 is SGHVS, CDR2 FNYEAQ, per germline. This CDR3 is CASNLEPGGNTEASF. CDR3 coding DNA: TGTGCCAGCAACTTAGAGCCGGGGGGCAACACTGAAGCTTCCTTT.

The V and J genes are TRBV6-5 and TRBJ2-5; TRBD1 aligns across 10 bases. J was trimmed by 4 bases and V by 6 bases; bases with no gene match: 8. The CDR3 has 15 amino acids. From germline, CDR1 is MNHEY and CDR2 SVGAGI. The CDR3 nucleotides read TGTGCCAGCAGATGGGACAGGGGAGGTTTAGAGACCCAGTACTTC. Its protein is CASRWDRGGLETQYF.

This clonotype was seen a handful of times. The chain couples TRBV20-1 to TRBJ2-3, with D hard to call. From germline, CDR1 is DFQATT and CDR2 SNEGSKA (reference sequence). The CDR3 is 14 amino acids. V lost 6 bases, J lost 0 bases, and 13 bases lay in between. CDR3: CSANPLDSTDTQYF. CDR3 bases: TGCAGTGCCAACCCTTTGGATAGCACAGATACGCAGTATTTT.

A few counts support this clonotype. The chain is built from TRBV28 and TRBJ2-7; TRBD2 aligns across 8 bases. The CDR3 is 14 amino acids. With V trimmed by 6 bases and J by 5 bases, 9 bases remained unmatched. Germline V gene sequence: CDR1 MDHEN, CDR2 SYDVKM. CDR3 region: CASSPIGAGDEQYF. In DNA, the CDR3 is TGTGCCAGCAGCCCGATTGGAGCGGGAGACGAGCAGTACTTC.

This clonotype was counted only a few times. J is TRBJ1-2 and V is TRBV6-1, with TRBD1 as a possible D gene (5 bases). The CDR3 is 16 amino acids. With 6 bases removed from V and 3 bases from J, the gap between germline ends came to 20 bases. Germline lookup yields CDR1 MNHNS and CDR2 SASEGT. CDR3 bases: TGTGCCAGCAGCCCTCGGGCAGGGTCACCGCACTATGGCTACACCTTC. Translating gives CASSPRAGSPHYGYTF.